The T cell receptor (beta chain) described here comes from a study of PD-1 blockade in classical Hodgkin lymphoma. Notes on the study in general: Newly diagnosed and completely responding patients shared comparable baseline diversity.

The data were produced by immunoSEQ multiplex PCR, yet TCRdb's version contains in-frame clones alone and is incomplete. The table lists about 23,000 clones, around 87% of them singletons. Comment on this clone: Its antigen is not identified.

Trimming at V came to 0 bases and at J to 6 bases, leaving 6 bases not matched to a gene. Germline V gene data show CDR1 as MNHNS and CDR2 as SASEGT. The CDR3 sequence is 17 residues long. Sample time point: cycle 4 day 1 (C4D1), after 5 to 7 weeks of nivolumab. Following autologous stem cell transplantation, relapse occurred in every patient, and exposure to brentuximab vedotin varied. Best responses fell into complete response, partial response or progressive disease. The sequencing here drew on peripheral blood mononuclear cells (PBMCs), taken before the fourth cycle of nivolumab. V and J are TRBV6-1 and TRBJ2-1; 12 bases are shared with TRBD2. This sequence originates from a human donor with classical Hodgkin lymphoma. The CDR3 protein is CASSEAVRTSGTNEQFF. CDR3 sequence (DNA): TGTGCCAGCAGTGAAGCGGTTCGGACTAGCGGGACCAATGAGCAGTTCTTC.